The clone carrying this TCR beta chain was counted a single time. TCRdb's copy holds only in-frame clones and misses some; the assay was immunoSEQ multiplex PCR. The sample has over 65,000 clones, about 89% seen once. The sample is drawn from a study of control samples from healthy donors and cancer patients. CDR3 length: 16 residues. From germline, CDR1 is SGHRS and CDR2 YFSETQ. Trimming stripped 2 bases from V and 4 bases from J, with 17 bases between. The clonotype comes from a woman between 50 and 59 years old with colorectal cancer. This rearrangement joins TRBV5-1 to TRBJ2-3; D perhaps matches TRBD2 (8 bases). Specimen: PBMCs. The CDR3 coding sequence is TGCGCCAGCAGCTTCGGGGGGGACAGTGGAGCAGATACGCAGTATTTT. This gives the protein CASSFGGDSGADTQYF.